A single sample gave rise to the 22 T cell receptor beta chains below, sequenced in a study of cytomegalovirus exposure and HLA in healthy donors. PCR used 60 Vbeta primers and 13 Jbeta primers. The data were produced by immunoSEQ multiplex PCR, yet TCRdb's version contains in-frame clones alone and is incomplete. Of 95,000 to 150,000 clones in the sample, more than 75% were seen once. The sequenced sample was PBMCs. The receptor set was obtained from a man aged 40-49 years in good health and CMV-seronegative.

CDR3 coding DNA: TGTGCCAGCAGCTTATTGGGAGGGGGAGGAGACATTCAGTACTTC. It is translated as CASSLLGGGGDIQYF. The chain recombines TRBV7-3 with TRBJ2-4, with TRBD2 as a possible D gene (7 bases). V was clipped by 2 bases and J by 8 bases, with 16 bases between them. The CDR3 consists of 15 residues. The V gene's germline CDR1 is SGHTA and CDR2 FQGTGA.

This clone was recorded only once. The genes are TRBV7-6 and TRBJ2-7; TRBD1 agrees at 11 bases. This CDR3 contains 14 residues. Germline V gene sequence: CDR1 SGHVS, CDR2 FNYEAQ. The junction had 5 bases not matched to a gene; V was cut back by 5 bases and J by 5 bases. The CDR3 DNA is TGTGCCAGCAGCCCTGGACAGGGGGCCAACGAGCAGTACTTC. Its translation: CASSPGQGANEQYF.

V and J are TRBV4-3 and TRBJ2-2; D unresolved. The CDR3 consists of 15 residues. Trimming took off 0 bases at V and 0 bases at J, with 5 bases between the two ends. The germline gives CDR1 LGHNA, CDR2 YSLEER. The CDR3 is CASSQEGTNTGELFF. DNA of the CDR3: TGCGCCAGCAGCCAAGAGGGCACGAACACCGGGGAGCTGTTTTTT.

This clone appeared a single time. The chain employs TRBV5-6 and TRBJ1-2; the D gene is possibly TRBD1 (6 bases). The CDR3 is 13 amino acids. Germline CDR1 reads SGHDT; CDR2 reads YYEEEE. Trimming pared 3 bases from V and 3 bases from J, leaving 9 bases between. The CDR3 reads CASSSGTYYGYTF. Written as DNA, the CDR3 is TGTGCCAGCAGCTCCGGGACATACTATGGCTACACCTTC.

CDR3 loop: CASSLALTGVEAFF. CDR3 nucleotide sequence: TGTGCCAGCAGCTTGGCCCTGACAGGAGTTGAAGCTTTCTTT. This rearrangement joins TRBV5-4 to TRBJ1-1, with D possibly being TRBD1 (6 bases). Germline V lookup: CDR1 SGHNT, CDR2 YYREEE (reference sequence). The CDR3 length is 14 residues. V was trimmed by 0 bases and J by 7 bases, leaving 13 bases between them.

The chain carries TRBV29-1 and TRBJ2-7, with TRBD2 matching over 7 bases. CDR3 length: 13 amino acids. From germline, CDR1 is SQVTM and CDR2 ANQGSEA. V trimming: 3 bases; J trimming: 3 bases; junction bases outside the gene matches: 5. The CDR3 DNA follows: TGCAGCGTTGAGGGGGGGGAGGGCTACGAGCAGTACTTC. This codes for CSVEGGEGYEQYF.

This chain links TRBV27 with TRBJ1-1, with D perhaps TRBD1 (5 bases). The CDR3 covers 13 residues. CDR1 is MNHEY, CDR2 SMNVEV, per germline (reference sequence). The V end lost 8 bases, the J end lost 4 bases, and 14 bases lay between the germline ends. CDR3 region: CASRERGSTEAFF. In DNA form, the CDR3 reads TGTGCCAGCCGAGAGCGGGGGAGCACTGAAGCTTTCTTT.

V and J are TRBV9 and TRBJ2-1, with a weak D call TRBD1 (6 bases). Looked up from germline, CDR1 is SGDLS and CDR2 is YYNGEE. The length of the CDR3 is 13 residues. V dropped 4 bases and J dropped 4 bases, with 9 bases sitting between them. The CDR3 is CASSPGQYNEQFF. The CDR3 nucleotides read TGTGCCAGCAGCCCCGGACAGTACAATGAGCAGTTCTTC.

The chain is built from TRBV2 and TRBJ2-1; the match to TRBD2 covers 14 bases. Germline values: CDR1 SNHLY, CDR2 FYNNEI. Trimming cost V 6 bases and J 5 bases; bases outside gene matches: 6. The CDR3 has 16 residues. CDR3 residues: CASREPGLAGDNEQFF. The CDR3 nucleotides are TGTGCCAGCAGGGAACCGGGACTAGCGGGGGACAATGAGCAGTTCTTC.

This chain connects TRBV11-2 to TRBJ2-7, with D possibly being TRBD1 (5 bases). The length of the CDR3 is 14 residues. The germline V gene has CDR1 SGHAT and CDR2 FQNNGV. With 5 bases removed from V and 3 bases from J, the gap between germline ends came to 14 bases. The DNA for the CDR3 is TGTGCCAGCAGCCTGAGTAGGGGCAACTACGAGCAGTACTTC. It is translated as CASSLSRGNYEQYF.

Concerning this clone: One junction end does not reproduce the germline sequence, and a read error may be involved. The identical CDR3 is also encoded by other nucleotide sequences in the sample. The rearrangement joins TRBV19 to TRBJ2-6, with unresolved D. The CDR3 is 15 amino acids. Looked up from germline, CDR1 is LNHDA and CDR2 is SQIVND (reference sequence). DNA for the CDR3: TGTGCCAGTAGCATAGGGCAGTATGGGGCCAACGTCCTGACTTTC. Amino acids: CASSIGQYGANVLTF.

The rearrangement links TRBV9 to TRBJ1-1; no definite D call. Trimming took 3 bases from V and 0 from J, leaving 9 bases between them. Germline loops: CDR1 SGDLS, CDR2 YYNGEE. The CDR3 contains 14 residues. The CDR3 reads CASSAGEVNTEAFF. The CDR3 nucleotides read TGTGCCAGCAGCGCTGGGGAGGTGAACACTGAAGCTTTCTTT.

The V gene is TRBV7-7, the J gene TRBJ2-2, with 8 bases fitting TRBD1. V gave up 1 base and J gave up 4 bases; unmatched junction bases: 5. Germline loops: CDR1 SSHAT, CDR2 FNYEAQ (reference sequence). CDR3 length: 16 amino acids. The CDR3 protein is CASSLVDRDPTGELFF. The CDR3 DNA is TGTGCCAGCAGCTTAGTGGACAGGGACCCCACCGGGGAGCTGTTTTTT.

The chain uses TRBV7-9 and TRBJ2-3, with a weak D call TRBD2 (7 bases). The CDR3 is 16 amino acids. Germline V gene sequence: CDR1 SEHNR, CDR2 FQNEAQ (reference sequence). Between the trimmed V and J ends, which lost 5 bases and 2 bases, there was a span of 17 bases. The CDR3 DNA is TGTGCCAGCAGCCCCGGGGCGGGGGCCATCACAGATACGCAGTATTTT. Protein product: CASSPGAGAITDTQYF.

J is TRBJ2-1 and V is TRBV5-1; 9 bases match TRBD1. Trimming removed 4 bases from V and 8 bases from J; junction bases left unmatched: 7. The germline CDR1 and CDR2 sequences are SGHRS and YFSETQ. CDR3 length equals 14 residues. CDR3 residues: CASSPGQGHDEQFF. The CDR3 DNA reads as TGCGCCAGCAGCCCCGGACAGGGGCACGATGAGCAGTTCTTC.

This chain links TRBV5-1 with TRBJ1-1, with unresolved D. This CDR3 has 12 amino acids. Germline CDR1 reads SGHRS; CDR2 reads YFSETQ. The V end was cut by 5 bases, the J end by 9 bases, with 14 bases between. The CDR3 DNA sequence: TGCGCCAGCAGTGATGTCGGGGTTAAAGCTTTCTTT. This codes for CASSDVGVKAFF. The full variable domain, with the rest looked up from reference TRBV5-1 and TRBJ1-1, is KAGVTQTPRYLIKTRGQQVTLSCSPISGHRSVSWYQQTPGQGLQFLFEYFSETQRNKGNFPGRFSGRQFSNSRSEMNVSTLELGDSALYLCASSDVGVKAFFGQGTRLTVV.

This clone was counted between two and nine times. The rearrangement links TRBV7-9 to TRBJ2-5; TRBD1 matches 9 bases. CDR3 size: 13 residues. Germline CDR1 is SEHNR and CDR2 is FQNEAQ (reference sequence). J gave up 9 bases and V 5 bases, and 7 bases lay outside the gene matches. The CDR3 protein is CASSPTGGAAQYF. DNA for the CDR3: TGTGCCAGCAGCCCCACAGGGGGCGCGGCCCAGTACTTC.

The chain recombines TRBV28 with TRBJ1-1, with a possible D match to TRBD1 (5 bases). The germline V gene encodes CDR1 MDHEN and CDR2 SYDVKM. Deletions cut 7 bases from V and 3 bases from J, with 12 bases between. CDR3 length equals 13 residues. CDR3 loop: CASIGAAYTEAFF. For the CDR3, the DNA is TGTGCCAGCATTGGGGCAGCATACACTGAAGCTTTCTTT. The full variable domain, in which reference TRBV28 and TRBJ1-1 provide the parts outside the CDR3, is DVKVTQSSRYLVKRTGEKVFLECVQDMDHENMFWYRQDPGLGLRLIYFSYDVKMKEKGDIPEGYSVSREKKERFSLILESASTNQTSMYLCASIGAAYTEAFFGQGTRLTVV.

This clone was detected only once. The chain carries TRBV5-1 and TRBJ2-3; D might be TRBD2 (6 bases). The CDR3 has 16 amino acids. Germline lookup yields CDR1 SGHRS and CDR2 YFSETQ. V gave up 3 bases and J gave up 1 base, with 15 bases separating them. As DNA, the CDR3 is TGCGCCAGCAGCTCCCAACCTAGCGAACGCACAGATACGCAGTATTTT. Its protein product is CASSSQPSERTDTQYF.

The chain couples TRBV5-1 to TRBJ2-1; possible D gene TRBD1, 6 bases. There are 15 residues in the CDR3. Per germline, CDR1 SGHRS and CDR2 YFSETQ. Trimming stripped 7 bases from V and 5 bases from J, with 19 bases between. In nucleotides, the CDR3 is TGCGCCAGCTTCCCAATCCCCGGGACAAACAATGAGCAGTTCTTC. Translated, it gives CASFPIPGTNNEQFF.

Here the CDR3 DNA reads TGTGCCAGTTATCCGGGACAACGAAACACCATATATTTT. Its translation: CASYPGQRNTIYF. The chain uses TRBV19 and TRBJ1-3, with a tentative D call TRBD1 (6 bases). Trimming cost V 8 bases and J 5 bases, with 13 bases left between them. CDR3 length: 13 residues. The germline V gene has CDR1 LNHDA and CDR2 SQIVND (reference sequence).

This clone was detected a few times. The V gene is TRBV5-6, the J gene TRBJ2-3; TRBD1 matches 9 bases. Germline-derived CDR1 and CDR2 are SGHDT and YYEEEE. This CDR3 comprises 14 residues. V trimming: 3 bases; J trimming: 6 bases; junction bases outside the gene matches: 5. Here the CDR3 reads CASSWDRVVDTQYF. The CDR3 coding sequence is TGTGCCAGCAGCTGGGACAGGGTGGTGGATACGCAGTATTTT.